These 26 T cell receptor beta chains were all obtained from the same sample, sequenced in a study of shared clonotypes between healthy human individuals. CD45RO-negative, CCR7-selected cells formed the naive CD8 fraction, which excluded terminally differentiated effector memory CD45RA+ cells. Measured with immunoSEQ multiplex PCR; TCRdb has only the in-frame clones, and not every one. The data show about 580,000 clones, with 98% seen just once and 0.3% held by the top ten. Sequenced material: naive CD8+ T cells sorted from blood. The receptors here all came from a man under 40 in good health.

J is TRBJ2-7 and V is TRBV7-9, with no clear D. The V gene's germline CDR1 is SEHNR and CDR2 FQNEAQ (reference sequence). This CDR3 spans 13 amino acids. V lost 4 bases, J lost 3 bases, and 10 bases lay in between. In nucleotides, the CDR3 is TGTGCCAGCAGCTCCAGCGCGAACTACGAGCAGTACTTC. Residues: CASSSSANYEQYF.

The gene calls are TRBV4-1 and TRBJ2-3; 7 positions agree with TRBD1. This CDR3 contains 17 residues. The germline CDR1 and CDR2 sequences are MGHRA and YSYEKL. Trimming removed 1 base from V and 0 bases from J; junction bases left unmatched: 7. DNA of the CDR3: TGCGCCAGCAGCCAAGGAGACAGGGACGCTAGCACAGATACGCAGTATTTT. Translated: CASSQGDRDASTDTQYF.

CDR3 sequence (DNA): TGTGCCAGCAGCCCAGTGGCAGAATTCTCCTACGAGCAGTACTTC. This encodes CASSPVAEFSYEQYF. The chain has TRBV9 and TRBJ2-7; D is unresolved. V lost 4 bases and J 0 bases, leaving 14 bases between the germline ends. CDR3 length: 15 amino acids. In germline, CDR1 is SGDLS, CDR2 YYNGEE.

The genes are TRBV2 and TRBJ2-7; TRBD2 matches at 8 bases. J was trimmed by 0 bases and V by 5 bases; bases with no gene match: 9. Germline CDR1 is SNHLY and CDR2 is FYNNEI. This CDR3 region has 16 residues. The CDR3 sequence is CASSKYSGEYSYEQYF. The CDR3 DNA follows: TGTGCCAGCAGTAAGTATAGCGGGGAATACTCCTACGAGCAGTACTTC.

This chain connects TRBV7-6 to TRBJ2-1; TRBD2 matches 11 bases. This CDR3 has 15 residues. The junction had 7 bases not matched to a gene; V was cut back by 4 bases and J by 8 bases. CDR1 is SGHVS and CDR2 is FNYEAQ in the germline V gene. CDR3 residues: CASSSPTSGNYEQFF. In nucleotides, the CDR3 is TGTGCCAGCAGCTCCCCGACTAGCGGGAACTATGAGCAGTTCTTC.

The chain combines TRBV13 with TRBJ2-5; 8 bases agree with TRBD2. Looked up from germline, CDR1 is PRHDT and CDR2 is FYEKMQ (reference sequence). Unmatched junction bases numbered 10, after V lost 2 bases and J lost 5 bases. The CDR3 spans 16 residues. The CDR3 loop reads CASSLSGRGRRETQYF. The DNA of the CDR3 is TGTGCCAGCAGCTTAAGCGGGAGAGGGCGCAGGGAGACCCAGTACTTC.

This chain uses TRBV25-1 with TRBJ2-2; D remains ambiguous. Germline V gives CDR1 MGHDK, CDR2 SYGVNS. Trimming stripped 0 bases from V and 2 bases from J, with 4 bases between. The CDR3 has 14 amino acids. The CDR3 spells CASSEYPNTGELFF. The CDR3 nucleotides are TGTGCCAGCAGTGAATATCCAAACACCGGGGAGCTGTTTTTT.

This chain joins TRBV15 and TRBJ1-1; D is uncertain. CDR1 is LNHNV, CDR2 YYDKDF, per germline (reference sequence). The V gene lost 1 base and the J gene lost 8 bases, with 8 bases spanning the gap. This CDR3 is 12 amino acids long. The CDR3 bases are TGTGCCACCAGCAGAGGGGAGGTAGAAGCTTTCTTT. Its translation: CATSRGEVEAFF.

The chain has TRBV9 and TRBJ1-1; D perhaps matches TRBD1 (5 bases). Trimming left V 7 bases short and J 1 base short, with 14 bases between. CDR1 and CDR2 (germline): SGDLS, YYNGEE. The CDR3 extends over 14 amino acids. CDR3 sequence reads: CASGSPGRNTEAFF. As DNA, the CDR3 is TGTGCCAGCGGCAGTCCAGGGAGGAACACTGAAGCTTTCTTT. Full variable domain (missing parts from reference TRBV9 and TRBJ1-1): DSGVTQTPKHLITATGQRVTLRCSPRSGDLSVYWYQQSLDQGLQFLIQYYNGEERAKGNILERFSAQQFPDLHSELNLSSLELGDSALYFCASGSPGRNTEAFFGQGTRLTVV.

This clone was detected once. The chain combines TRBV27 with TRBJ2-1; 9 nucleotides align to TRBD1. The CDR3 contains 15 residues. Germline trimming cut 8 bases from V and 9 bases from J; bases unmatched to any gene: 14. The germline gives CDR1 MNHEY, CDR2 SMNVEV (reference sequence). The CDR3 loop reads CASFVSGTGTSEQFF. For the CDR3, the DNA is TGTGCCAGCTTTGTATCCGGGACAGGGACAAGTGAGCAGTTCTTC.

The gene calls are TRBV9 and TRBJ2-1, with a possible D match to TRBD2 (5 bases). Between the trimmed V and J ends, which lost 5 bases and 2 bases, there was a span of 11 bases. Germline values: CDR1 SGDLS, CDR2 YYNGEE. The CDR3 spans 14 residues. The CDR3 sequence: CASSDGVPYNEQFF. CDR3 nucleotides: TGTGCCAGCAGTGACGGGGTCCCCTACAATGAGCAGTTCTTC.

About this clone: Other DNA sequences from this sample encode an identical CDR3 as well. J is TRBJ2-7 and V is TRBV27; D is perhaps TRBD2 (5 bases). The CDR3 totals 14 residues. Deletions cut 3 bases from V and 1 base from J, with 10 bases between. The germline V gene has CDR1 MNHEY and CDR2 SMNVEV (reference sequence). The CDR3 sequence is CASSFGGGSYEQYF. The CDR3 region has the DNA TGTGCCAGCAGTTTCGGAGGTGGGTCCTACGAGCAGTACTTC.

The CDR3 is CASSDFGGTGELFF. As DNA, the CDR3 is TGCGCCAGCAGTGACTTCGGGGGAACCGGGGAGCTGTTTTTT. V and J are TRBV10-1 and TRBJ2-2, with a possible D match to TRBD2 (6 bases). V lost 3 bases to trimming and J lost 5 bases, with 10 bases between them. The CDR3 covers 14 residues. Germline lookup yields CDR1 WNHNN and CDR2 SYGVQD (reference sequence).

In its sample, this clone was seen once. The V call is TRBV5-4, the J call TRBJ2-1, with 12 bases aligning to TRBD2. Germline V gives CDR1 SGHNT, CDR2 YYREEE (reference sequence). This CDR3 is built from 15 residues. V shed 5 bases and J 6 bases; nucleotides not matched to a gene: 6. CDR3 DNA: TGTGCCAGCAGTCGCAGACTAGCGGGAGCCAATGAGCAGTTCTTC. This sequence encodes CASSRRLAGANEQFF. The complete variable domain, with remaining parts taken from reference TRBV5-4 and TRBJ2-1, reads ETGVTQSPTHLIKTRGQQVTLRCSSQSGHNTVSWYQQALGQGPQFIFQYYREEENGRGNFPPRFSGLQFPNYSSELNVNALELDDSALYLCASSRRLAGANEQFFGPGTRLTVL.

The CDR3 protein is CASSDSGFNNEQFF. The DNA for the CDR3 is TGTGCCAGCAGTGACTCGGGTTTCAACAATGAGCAGTTCTTC. The V and J genes are TRBV6-4 and TRBJ2-1; D is undetermined. Deletions cut 0 bases from V and 5 bases from J, with 8 bases between. This CDR3 has 14 amino acids. The germline CDR1 and CDR2 sequences are MRHNA and SNTAGT.

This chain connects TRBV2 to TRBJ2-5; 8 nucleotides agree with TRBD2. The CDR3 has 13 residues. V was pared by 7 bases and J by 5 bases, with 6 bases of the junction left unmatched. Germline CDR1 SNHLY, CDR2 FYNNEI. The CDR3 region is CASTGRAFETQYF. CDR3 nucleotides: TGTGCCAGCACCGGGAGGGCCTTTGAGACCCAGTACTTC.

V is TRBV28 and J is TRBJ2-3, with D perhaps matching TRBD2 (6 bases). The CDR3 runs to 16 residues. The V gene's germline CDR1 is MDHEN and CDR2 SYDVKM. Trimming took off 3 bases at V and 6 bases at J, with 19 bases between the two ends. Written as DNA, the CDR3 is TGTGCCAGCAGTTTCCCCCGGAAGGAGGGCTTGGATACGCAGTATTTT. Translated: CASSFPRKEGLDTQYF.

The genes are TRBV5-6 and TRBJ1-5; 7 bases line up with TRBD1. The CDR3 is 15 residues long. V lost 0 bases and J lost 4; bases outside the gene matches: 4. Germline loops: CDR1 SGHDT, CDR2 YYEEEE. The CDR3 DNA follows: TGTGCCAGCAGCTTGGTGGGACAGCCTAATCAGCCCCAGCATTTT. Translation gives CASSLVGQPNQPQHF.

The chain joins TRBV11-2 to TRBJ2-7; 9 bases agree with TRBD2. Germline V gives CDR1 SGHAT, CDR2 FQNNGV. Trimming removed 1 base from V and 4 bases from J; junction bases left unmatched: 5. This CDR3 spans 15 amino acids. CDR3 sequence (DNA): TGTGCCAGCAGCTTAGTAGGTAGCGGGGGATACGAGCAGTACTTC. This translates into CASSLVGSGGYEQYF.

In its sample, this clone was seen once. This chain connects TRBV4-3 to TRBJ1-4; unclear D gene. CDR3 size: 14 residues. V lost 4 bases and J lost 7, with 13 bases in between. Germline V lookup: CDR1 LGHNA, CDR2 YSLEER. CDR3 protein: CASSPYTNGEKLFF. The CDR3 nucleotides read TGCGCCAGCAGCCCATACACGAACGGTGAAAAACTGTTTTTT.

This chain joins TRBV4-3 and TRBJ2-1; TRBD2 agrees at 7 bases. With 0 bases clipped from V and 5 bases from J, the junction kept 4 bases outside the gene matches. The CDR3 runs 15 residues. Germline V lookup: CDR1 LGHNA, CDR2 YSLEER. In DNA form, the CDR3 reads TGCGCCAGCAGCCAAGAGTGGCGGGAGCACAATGAGCAGTTCTTC. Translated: CASSQEWREHNEQFF.

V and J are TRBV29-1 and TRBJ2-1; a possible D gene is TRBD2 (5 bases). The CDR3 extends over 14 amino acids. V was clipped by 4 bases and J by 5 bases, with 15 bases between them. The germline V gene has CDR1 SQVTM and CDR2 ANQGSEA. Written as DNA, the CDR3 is TGCAGCGTTGTTCGTCCCGAGGGTGACAATGAGCAGTTCTTC. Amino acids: CSVVRPEGDNEQFF.

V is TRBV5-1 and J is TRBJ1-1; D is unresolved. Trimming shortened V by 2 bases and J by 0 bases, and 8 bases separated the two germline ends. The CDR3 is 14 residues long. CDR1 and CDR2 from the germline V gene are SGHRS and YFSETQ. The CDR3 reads CASSLTLMNTEAFF. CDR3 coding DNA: TGCGCCAGCAGCTTAACGTTGATGAACACTGAAGCTTTCTTT.

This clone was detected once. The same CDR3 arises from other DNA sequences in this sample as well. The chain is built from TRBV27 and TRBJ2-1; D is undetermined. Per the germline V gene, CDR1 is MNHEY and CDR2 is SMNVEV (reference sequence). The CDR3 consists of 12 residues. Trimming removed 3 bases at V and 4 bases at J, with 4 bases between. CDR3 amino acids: CASSFGYNEQFF. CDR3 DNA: TGTGCCAGCAGTTTTGGATACAATGAGCAGTTCTTC.

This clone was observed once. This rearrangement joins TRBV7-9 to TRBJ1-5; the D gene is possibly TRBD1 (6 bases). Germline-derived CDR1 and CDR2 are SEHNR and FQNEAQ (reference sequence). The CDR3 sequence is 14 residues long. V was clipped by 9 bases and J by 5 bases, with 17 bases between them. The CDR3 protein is CASQKGGEHQPQHF. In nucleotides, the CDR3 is TGTGCCAGTCAGAAGGGGGGGGAGCATCAGCCCCAGCATTTT.

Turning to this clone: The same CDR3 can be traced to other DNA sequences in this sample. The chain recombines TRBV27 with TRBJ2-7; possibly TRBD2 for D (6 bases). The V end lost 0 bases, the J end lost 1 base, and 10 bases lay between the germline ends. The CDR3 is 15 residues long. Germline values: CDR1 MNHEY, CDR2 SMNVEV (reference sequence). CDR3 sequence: CASSLSGGGSYEQYF. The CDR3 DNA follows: TGTGCCAGCAGTTTATCCGGTGGGGGGTCCTACGAGCAGTACTTC.